A single T cell receptor beta chain is shown here with its context. The sample comes from a study of T cell changes during pregnancy in multiple sclerosis. TCRdb's table, derived via immunoSEQ multiplex PCR, lists solely in-frame clones and lacks some. The data contain tens of thousands of clones, about 91% of them singletons. This CDR3 is 15 amino acids long. Per the germline V gene, CDR1 is LNHDA and CDR2 is SQIVND (reference sequence). V lost 5 bases, J lost 7 bases, and 11 bases stayed unmatched. The J gene is TRBJ2-1, the V gene TRBV19, with 7 bases aligning to TRBD2. This specimen consisted of peripheral blood, obtained after pregnancy. This clonotype was obtained from a female donor with multiple sclerosis, enrolled in a pregnancy study. CDR3: CASSPMGGRGNEQFF. CDR3 nucleotide sequence: TGTGCCAGTAGTCCCATGGGCGGGAGAGGAAATGAGCAGTTCTTC.